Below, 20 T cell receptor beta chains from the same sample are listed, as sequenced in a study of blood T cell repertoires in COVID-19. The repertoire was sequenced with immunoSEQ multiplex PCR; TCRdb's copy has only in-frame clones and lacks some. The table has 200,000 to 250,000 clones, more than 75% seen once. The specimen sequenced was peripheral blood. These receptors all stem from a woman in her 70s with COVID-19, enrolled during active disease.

The DNA for the CDR3 is TGTGCCAGCAGTCAGAACTACCGGGGGACTGAAGCTTTCTTT. Its translation is CASSQNYRGTEAFF. The rearrangement links TRBV3-1 (or the pseudogene TRBV3-2) to TRBJ1-1; tentative D call: TRBD1 (5 bases). Looked up from germline, CDR1 is LGHDT and CDR2 is YNNKEL (reference sequence). With 6 bases removed from V and 5 bases from J, the gap between germline ends came to 16 bases. CDR3 length: 14 residues.

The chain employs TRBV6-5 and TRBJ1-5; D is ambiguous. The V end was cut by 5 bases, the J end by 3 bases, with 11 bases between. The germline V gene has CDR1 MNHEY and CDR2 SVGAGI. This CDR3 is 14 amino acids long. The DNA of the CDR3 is TGTGCCAGCAGTACCGACAATTCCAATCAGCCCCAGCATTTT. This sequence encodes CASSTDNSNQPQHF.

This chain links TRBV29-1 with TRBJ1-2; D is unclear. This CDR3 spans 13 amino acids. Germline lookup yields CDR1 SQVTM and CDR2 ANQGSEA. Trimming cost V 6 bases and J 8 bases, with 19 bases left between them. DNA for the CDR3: TGCAGCGTCCGCCGCCCGTTGTCGGGAGGCTACACCTTC. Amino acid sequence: CSVRRPLSGGYTF.

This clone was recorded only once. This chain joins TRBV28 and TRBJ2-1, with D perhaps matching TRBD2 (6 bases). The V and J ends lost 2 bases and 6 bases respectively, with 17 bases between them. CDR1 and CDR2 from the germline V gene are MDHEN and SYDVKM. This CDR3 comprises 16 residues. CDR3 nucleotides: TGTGCCAGCAGTTTACTGACTAGTACCGGGGTCAATGAGCAGTTCTTC. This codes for CASSLLTSTGVNEQFF.

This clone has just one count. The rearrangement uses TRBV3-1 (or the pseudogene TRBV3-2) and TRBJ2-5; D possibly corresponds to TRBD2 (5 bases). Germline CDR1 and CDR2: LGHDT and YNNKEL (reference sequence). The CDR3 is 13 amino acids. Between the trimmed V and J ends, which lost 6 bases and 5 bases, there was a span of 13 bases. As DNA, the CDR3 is TGTGCCAGCAGTCGGACTCTGGGGGAGACCCAGTACTTC. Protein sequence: CASSRTLGETQYF.

The CDR3 DNA reads TGCGCCAGCAGCCGTGACGTTGGACTGACTGGAAACACCATATATTTT. Translating it yields CASSRDVGLTGNTIYF. The chain uses TRBV5-1 and TRBJ1-3; no clear D. CDR1 and CDR2 from the germline V gene are SGHRS and YFSETQ. The CDR3 is 16 residues long. V lost 4 bases and J lost 2, with 16 bases in between.

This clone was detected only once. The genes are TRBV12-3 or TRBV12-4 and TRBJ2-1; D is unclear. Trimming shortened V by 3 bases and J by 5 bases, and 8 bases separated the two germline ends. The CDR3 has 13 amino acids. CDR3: CASSFGSNNEQFF. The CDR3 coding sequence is TGTGCCAGCAGTTTTGGCAGTAACAATGAGCAGTTCTTC.

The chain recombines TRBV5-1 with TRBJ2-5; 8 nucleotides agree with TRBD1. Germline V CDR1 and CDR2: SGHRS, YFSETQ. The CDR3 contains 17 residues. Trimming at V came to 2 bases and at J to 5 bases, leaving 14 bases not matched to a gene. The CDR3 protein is CASSLPTGQGLGETQYF. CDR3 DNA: TGCGCCAGCAGCTTACCCACTGGACAGGGTTTGGGGGAGACCCAGTACTTC.

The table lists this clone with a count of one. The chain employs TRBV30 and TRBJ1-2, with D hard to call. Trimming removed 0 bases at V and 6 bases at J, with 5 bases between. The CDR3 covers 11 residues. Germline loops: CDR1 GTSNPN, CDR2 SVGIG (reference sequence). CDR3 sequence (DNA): TGTGCCTGGAGTGTACGGGATGGCTACACCTTC. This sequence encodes CAWSVRDGYTF.

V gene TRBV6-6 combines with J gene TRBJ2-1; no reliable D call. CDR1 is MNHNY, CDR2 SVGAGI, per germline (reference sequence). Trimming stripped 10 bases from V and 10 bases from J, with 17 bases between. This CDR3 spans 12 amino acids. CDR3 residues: CATHGILGEQFF. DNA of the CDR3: TGTGCCACCCACGGCATTCTCGGGGAGCAGTTCTTC.

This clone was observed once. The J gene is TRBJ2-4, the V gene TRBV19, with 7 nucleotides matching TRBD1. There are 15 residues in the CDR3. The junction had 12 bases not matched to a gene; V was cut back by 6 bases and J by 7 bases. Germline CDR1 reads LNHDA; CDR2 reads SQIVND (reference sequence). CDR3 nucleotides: TGTGCCAGTAGATCAACCCGGGACAGTTGGAACATTCAGTACTTC. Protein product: CASRSTRDSWNIQYF.

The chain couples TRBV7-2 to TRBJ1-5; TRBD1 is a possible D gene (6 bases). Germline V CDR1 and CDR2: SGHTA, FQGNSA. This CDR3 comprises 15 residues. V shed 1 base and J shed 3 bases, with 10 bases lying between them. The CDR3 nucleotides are TGTGCCAGCAGCTTAGGTACAGGGTCCAATCAGCCCCAGCATTTT. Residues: CASSLGTGSNQPQHF.

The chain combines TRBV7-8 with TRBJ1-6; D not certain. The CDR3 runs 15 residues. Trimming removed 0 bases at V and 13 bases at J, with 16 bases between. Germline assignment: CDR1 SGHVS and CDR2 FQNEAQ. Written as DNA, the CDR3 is TGTGCCAGCAGCTTAGCGGGCACAACCGCTGTCCCCCTCCACTTT. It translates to CASSLAGTTAVPLHF.

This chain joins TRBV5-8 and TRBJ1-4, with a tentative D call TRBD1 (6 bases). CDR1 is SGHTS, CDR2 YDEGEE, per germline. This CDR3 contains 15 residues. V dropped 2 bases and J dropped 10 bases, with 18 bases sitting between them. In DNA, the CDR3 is TGTGCCAGCAGCTTCCGACAGGTCTCAGATCGAAAACTGTTTTTT. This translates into CASSFRQVSDRKLFF.

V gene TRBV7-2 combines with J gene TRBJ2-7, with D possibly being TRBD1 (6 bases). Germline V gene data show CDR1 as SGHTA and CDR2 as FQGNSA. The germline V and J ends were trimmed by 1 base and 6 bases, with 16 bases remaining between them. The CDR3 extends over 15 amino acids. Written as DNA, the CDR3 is TGTGCCAGCAGCTTAGTTTCTGGGGGCAGGGGCGAGCAGTACTTC. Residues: CASSLVSGGRGEQYF.

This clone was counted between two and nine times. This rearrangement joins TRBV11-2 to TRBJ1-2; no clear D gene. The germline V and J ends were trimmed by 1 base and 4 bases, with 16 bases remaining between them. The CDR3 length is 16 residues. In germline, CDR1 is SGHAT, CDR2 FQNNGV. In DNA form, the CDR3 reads TGTGCCAGCAGCTTAGGGTATCGGAGATTCTTCTATGGCTACACCTTC. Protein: CASSLGYRRFFYGYTF.

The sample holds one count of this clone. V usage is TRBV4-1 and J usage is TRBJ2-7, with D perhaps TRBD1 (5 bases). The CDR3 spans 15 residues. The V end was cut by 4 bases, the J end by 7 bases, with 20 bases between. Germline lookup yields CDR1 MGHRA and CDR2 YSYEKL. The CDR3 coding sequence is TGCGCCAGCAGCCCTCTGGGGCAGGGAAAGTTTGAGCAGTACTTC. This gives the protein CASSPLGQGKFEQYF.

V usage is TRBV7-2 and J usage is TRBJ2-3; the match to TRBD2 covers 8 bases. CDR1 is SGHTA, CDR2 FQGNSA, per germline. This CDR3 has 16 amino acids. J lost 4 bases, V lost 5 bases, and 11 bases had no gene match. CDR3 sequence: CASSLGLVYGADTQYF. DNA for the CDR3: TGTGCCAGCAGCCTGGGACTAGTTTACGGTGCAGATACGCAGTATTTT.

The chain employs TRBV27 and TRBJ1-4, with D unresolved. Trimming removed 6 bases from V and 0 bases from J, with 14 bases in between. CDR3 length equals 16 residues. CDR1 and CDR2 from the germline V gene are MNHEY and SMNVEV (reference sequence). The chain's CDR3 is CASRTRGRPTNEKLFF. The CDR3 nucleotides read TGTGCCAGCAGGACCCGGGGTCGCCCAACTAATGAAAAACTGTTTTTT.

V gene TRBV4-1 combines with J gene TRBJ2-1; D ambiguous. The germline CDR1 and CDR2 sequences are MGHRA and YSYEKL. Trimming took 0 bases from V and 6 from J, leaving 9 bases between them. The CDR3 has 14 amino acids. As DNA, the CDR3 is TGCGCCAGCAGCCAAGATTTTCGGGTCAATGAGCAGTTCTTC. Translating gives CASSQDFRVNEQFF.